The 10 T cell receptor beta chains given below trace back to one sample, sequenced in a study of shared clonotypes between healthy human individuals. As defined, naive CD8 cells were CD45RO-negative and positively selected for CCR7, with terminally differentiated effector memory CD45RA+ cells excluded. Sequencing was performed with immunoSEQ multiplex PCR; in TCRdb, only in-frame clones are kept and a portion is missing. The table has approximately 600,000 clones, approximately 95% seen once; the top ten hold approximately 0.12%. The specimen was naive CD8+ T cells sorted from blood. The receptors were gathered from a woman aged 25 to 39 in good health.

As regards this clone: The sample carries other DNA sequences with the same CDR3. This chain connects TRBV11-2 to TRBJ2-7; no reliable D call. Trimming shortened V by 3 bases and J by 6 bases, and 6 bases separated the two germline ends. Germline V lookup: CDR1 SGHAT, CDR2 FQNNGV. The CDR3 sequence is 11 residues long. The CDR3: CASSLGSEQYF. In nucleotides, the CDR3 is TGTGCCAGCAGCTTGGGCAGCGAGCAGTACTTC.

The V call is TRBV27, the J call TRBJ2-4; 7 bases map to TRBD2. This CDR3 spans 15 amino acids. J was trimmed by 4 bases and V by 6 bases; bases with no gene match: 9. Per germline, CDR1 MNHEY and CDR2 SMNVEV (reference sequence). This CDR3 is CASSLTSNLKNIQYF. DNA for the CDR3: TGTGCCAGCAGCCTGACTAGCAATTTAAAAAACATTCAGTACTTC.

The CDR3 sequence is CASSLRQGFDEQYF. For the CDR3, the DNA is TGTGCCAGCAGTCTCCGACAGGGTTTCGACGAGCAGTACTTC. This chain connects TRBV27 to TRBJ2-5, with 7 bases lining up with TRBD1. The J call is uncertain, as TRBJ2-7 better fits the DNA end. The CDR3 loop spans 14 amino acids. Germline CDR1 MNHEY, CDR2 SMNVEV (reference sequence).

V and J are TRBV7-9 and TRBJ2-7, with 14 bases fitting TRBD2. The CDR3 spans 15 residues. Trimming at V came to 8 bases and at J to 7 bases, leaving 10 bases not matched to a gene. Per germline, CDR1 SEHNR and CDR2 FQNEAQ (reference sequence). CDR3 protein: CASLRTSGGISEQYF. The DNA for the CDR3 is TGTGCCAGCCTTCGGACTAGCGGGGGGATTTCGGAGCAGTACTTC. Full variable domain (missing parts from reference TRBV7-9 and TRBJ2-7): DTGVSQNPRHKITKRGQNVTFRCDPISEHNRLYWYRQTLGQGPEFLTYFQNEAQLEKSRLLSDRFSAERPKGSFSTLEIQRTEQGDSAMYLCASLRTSGGISEQYFGPGTRLTVT.

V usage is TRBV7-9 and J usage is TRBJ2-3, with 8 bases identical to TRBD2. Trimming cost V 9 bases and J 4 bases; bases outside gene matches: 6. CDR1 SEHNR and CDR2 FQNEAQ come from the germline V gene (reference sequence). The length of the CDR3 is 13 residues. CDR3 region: CASKAGASDTQYF. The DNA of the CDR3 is TGTGCCAGTAAAGCGGGAGCCTCAGATACGCAGTATTTT.

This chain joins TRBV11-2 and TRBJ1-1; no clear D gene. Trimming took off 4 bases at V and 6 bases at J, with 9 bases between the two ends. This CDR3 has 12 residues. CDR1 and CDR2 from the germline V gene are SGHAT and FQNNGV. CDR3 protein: CASSYTGAEAFF. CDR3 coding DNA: TGTGCCAGCAGCTACACCGGGGCTGAAGCTTTCTTT.

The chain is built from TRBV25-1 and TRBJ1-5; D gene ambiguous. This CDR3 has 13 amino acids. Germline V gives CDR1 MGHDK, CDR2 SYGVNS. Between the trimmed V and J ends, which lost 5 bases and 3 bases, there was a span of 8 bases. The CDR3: CASSKGYNQPQHF. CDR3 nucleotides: TGTGCCAGCAGTAAAGGGTACAATCAGCCCCAGCATTTT.

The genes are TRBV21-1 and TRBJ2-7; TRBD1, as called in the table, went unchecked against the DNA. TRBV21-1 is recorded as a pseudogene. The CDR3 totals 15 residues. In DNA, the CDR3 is TGTGCCAGCAGCACAATGCAGGGTGCATCGGGTAAGCAGTACTTC. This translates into CASSTMQGASGKQYF.

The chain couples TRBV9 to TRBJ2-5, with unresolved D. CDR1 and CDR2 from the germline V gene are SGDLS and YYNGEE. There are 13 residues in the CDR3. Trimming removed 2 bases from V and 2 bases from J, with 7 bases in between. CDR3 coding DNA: TGTGCCAGCAGCGTCGACTTTCAAGAGACCCAGTACTTC. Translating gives CASSVDFQETQYF.

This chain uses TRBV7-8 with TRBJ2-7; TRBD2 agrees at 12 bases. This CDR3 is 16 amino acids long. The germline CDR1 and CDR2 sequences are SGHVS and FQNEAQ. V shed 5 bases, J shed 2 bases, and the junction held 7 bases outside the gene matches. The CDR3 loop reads CASSLQWTSGTYEQYF. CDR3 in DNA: TGTGCCAGCAGCCTTCAATGGACTAGCGGGACCTACGAGCAGTACTTC.